These T cell receptor beta chains were read from a single sample in a study of blood T cell repertoires in COVID-19. Sequencing was performed with immunoSEQ multiplex PCR; in TCRdb, only in-frame clones are kept and a portion is missing. The table lists 95,000 to 150,000 clones, roughly four fifths of them singletons. The sequenced sample consisted of peripheral blood. The receptors were sampled from a woman in her 70s with acute or convalescent COVID-19. The CDR3 runs from the conserved cysteine through the conserved F or W. D genes are given only for firm matches. Part of the rows lack a size; the others show once, few, many or a class for expanded clones.

d_gene	abundance	v_gene	j_gene	CDR3aa	CDR3nt
NA	NA	TRBV29-1	TRBJ2-3	CSAAGAFIGAQYF	TGCAGCGCCGCTGGGGCTTTTATTGGGGCGCAGTATTTT
TRBD2	NA	TRBV7-6	TRBJ2-5	CASSTRGGRETQYF	TGTGCCAGCAGCACGAGGGGAGGGCGTGAGACCCAGTACTTC
TRBD1	few	TRBV15	TRBJ1-2	CATSRIVTGAPSFLGYTF	TGTGCCACCAGCAGAATTGTGACAGGGGCGCCGAGTTTTTTAGGCTACACCTTC
NA	NA	TRBV2	TRBJ1-4	CASSTGTPLNEKLFF	TGTGCCAGCAGCACTGGGACACCACTTAATGAAAAACTGTTTTTT
NA	NA	TRBV9	TRBJ2-2	CASSAGVGELFF	TGTGCCAGCAGCGCGGGGGTCGGGGAGCTGTTTTTT
NA	NA	TRBV4-1	TRBJ1-2	CASSQDSRVWGGYTF	TGCGCCAGCAGCCAAGATTCCAGGGTTTGGGGTGGCTACACCTTC
NA	NA	TRBV4-1	TRBJ2-6	CASSHIQGRGANVLTF	TGCGCCAGCAGCCACATACAGGGACGAGGGGCCAACGTCCTGACTTTC
TRBD2	NA	TRBV7-2	TRBJ2-5	CASSIGSGGPSPQYF	TGTGCCAGCAGTATTGGTAGCGGGGGTCCCAGCCCCCAGTACTTC
TRBD2	NA	TRBV19	TRBJ2-5	CASKNSGEQETQYF	TGTGCCAGTAAAAATAGCGGGGAACAAGAGACCCAGTACTTC
NA	NA	TRBV24-1	TRBJ2-3	CATSVGGGVTDTQYF	TGTGCCACCAGTGTTGGAGGGGGGGTCACAGATACGCAGTATTTT
NA	few	TRBV2	TRBJ1-1	CASIEERDTEAFF	TGTGCCAGCATAGAGGAGAGGGACACTGAAGCTTTCTTT
TRBD1	NA	TRBV7-9	TRBJ1-1	CASSLRDRLAGINYTEAFF	TGTGCCAGCAGCCTCCGGGACAGGCTCGCCGGTATTAATTACACTGAAGCTTTCTTT
TRBD1	NA	TRBV7-2	TRBJ2-1	CASSLETTTGREQFF	TGTGCCAGCAGCTTAGAGACCACGACAGGGCGTGAGCAGTTCTTC
NA	NA	TRBV7-8	TRBJ1-3	CASSKQGVGTGNTIYF	TGTGCCAGCAGCAAACAGGGCGTGGGGACTGGAAACACCATATATTTT
NA	NA	TRBV5-6	TRBJ1-1	CASSSGGGAMNTEAFF	TGTGCCAGCAGCTCCGGTGGAGGGGCCATGAACACTGAAGCTTTCTTT
NA	NA	TRBV7-8	TRBJ1-1	CASSLRRAWAGRNTEAFF	TGTGCCAGCAGCTTAAGGAGGGCCTGGGCAGGCCGTAACACTGAAGCTTTCTTT
NA	NA	TRBV2	TRBJ1-5	CASSELQGSNQPQHF	TGTGCCAGCAGCGAATTACAGGGTAGCAATCAGCCCCAGCATTTT
NA	NA	TRBV30	TRBJ2-3	CAWSVGGVTDTQYF	TGTGCCTGGAGTGTGGGCGGGGTTACAGATACGCAGTATTTT
NA	NA	TRBV4-2	TRBJ2-3	CASSPHEGATDTQYF	TGTGCCAGCAGCCCGCACGAGGGCGCCACAGATACGCAGTATTTT
NA	few	TRBV7-9	TRBJ1-4	CASSRRGNEKLFF	TGTGCCAGCAGCCGGCGAGGTAATGAAAAACTGTTTTTT
NA	NA	TRBV15	TRBJ2-7	CATSRDQNRVGEQYF	TGTGCCACCAGCAGAGATCAGAACAGGGTGGGGGAGCAGTACTTC
NA	few	TRBV9	TRBJ2-7	CASSVADTSYEQYF	TGTGCCAGCAGCGTAGCGGACACCTCCTACGAGCAGTACTTC
NA	few	TRBV6-5	TRBJ1-3	CASSTGFTIYF	TGTGCCAGCAGTACCGGGTTCACCATATATTTT
NA	NA	TRBV7-8	TRBJ1-1	CASSLQEGTAEAFF	TGTGCCAGCAGCTTACAGGAGGGGACGGCTGAAGCTTTCTTT
TRBD1	NA	TRBV10-3	TRBJ1-5	CAISESTGNNQPQHF	TGTGCCATCAGTGAGTCGACAGGGAACAATCAGCCCCAGCATTTT
TRBD1	NA	TRBV5-1	TRBJ2-4	CASSPGQGAWSDGFGAKNIQYF	TGCGCCAGCAGCCCCGGACAGGGGGCTTGGTCGGATGGGTTCGGTGCCAAAAACATTCAGTACTTC
NA	NA	TRBV7-3	TRBJ1-1	CASSLGGTGEAFF	TGTGCCAGCAGCTTAGGAGGGACGGGGGAAGCTTTCTTT
NA	once	TRBV6-5	TRBJ1-1	CASRSSSRRNTEAFF	TGTGCCAGCAGATCGTCTAGTCGCAGGAACACTGAAGCTTTCTTT
TRBD1	NA	TRBV19	TRBJ2-7	CASRGGQGETEQYF	TGTGCCAGTAGAGGGGGACAGGGAGAAACCGAGCAGTACTTC
NA	NA	TRBV6-6	TRBJ2-1	CASSYSSRSYNEQFF	TGTGCCAGCAGTTACTCTTCGCGCTCCTACAATGAGCAGTTCTTC
TRBD1	NA	TRBV12-3/TRBV12-4	TRBJ1-2	CASSNRGPIGYTF	TGTGCCAGCAGTAACAGGGGGCCTATTGGCTACACCTTC
TRBD2	NA	TRBV7-9	TRBJ2-7	CASSLVTSGGYEQYF	TGTGCCAGCAGCTTAGTTACTAGCGGGGGCTACGAGCAGTACTTC
NA	NA	TRBV3-1/TRBV3-2	TRBJ1-1	CASSQVTEEQRAFF	TGTGCCAGCAGCCAAGTAACGGAGGAACAAAGGGCTTTCTTT
TRBD1	NA	TRBV29-1	TRBJ2-3	CSAEQGSEDTQYF	TGCAGCGCCGAACAGGGGTCAGAGGATACGCAGTATTTT
TRBD1	NA	TRBV15	TRBJ1-5	CATSRVDRAQPQHF	TGTGCCACCAGCAGGGTCGACAGGGCTCAGCCCCAGCATTTT
NA	NA	TRBV18	TRBJ1-3	CASSPPVLANPASSGNTIYF	TGTGCCAGCTCACCACCGGTGTTAGCGAATCCCGCGTCCTCTGGAAACACCATATATTTT
TRBD2	NA	TRBV10-3	TRBJ2-1	CAISFGGGVGSYNEQFF	TGTGCCATCAGTTTCGGCGGGGGGGTTGGGTCCTACAATGAGCAGTTCTTC
TRBD1	NA	TRBV14	TRBJ1-2	CASSPPGTGIYGYTF	TGTGCCAGCAGCCCCCCCGGGACAGGGATTTATGGCTACACCTTC
TRBD1	NA	TRBV15	TRBJ1-4	CATSGDRANEKLFF	TGTGCCACCAGCGGGGACAGGGCTAATGAAAAACTGTTTTTT
TRBD1	NA	TRBV29-1	TRBJ2-7	CSVCAPTGSEQYF	TGCAGCGTGTGCGCCCCGACAGGGAGCGAGCAGTACTTC
TRBD2	NA	TRBV3-1/TRBV3-2	TRBJ2-7	CASSQVGRGAYEQYF	TGTGCCAGCAGCCAAGTCGGGCGGGGGGCCTACGAGCAGTACTTC
NA	NA	TRBV4-2	TRBJ1-3	CASSQDMAGAHSGNTIYF	TGTGCCAGCAGCCAAGATATGGCAGGGGCCCACTCTGGAAACACCATATATTTT
TRBD2	NA	TRBV6-1	TRBJ2-5	CASSEGSGGAARTQYF	TGTGCCAGCAGTGAAGGTTCCGGGGGGGCCGCCCGGACCCAGTACTTC
NA	NA	TRBV5-1	TRBJ2-6	CASSLAQGGSGANVLTF	TGCGCCAGCAGCTTGGCCCAGGGCGGATCTGGGGCCAACGTCCTGACTTTC